This T cell receptor beta chain came from a study of technical replicates of blood from a handful of donors. The CDR3 has 14 residues. From germline, CDR1 is SGHRS and CDR2 YFSETQ. Unmatched junction bases numbered 2, after V lost 2 bases and J lost 4 bases. Measured with immunoSEQ multiplex PCR; TCRdb has only the in-frame clones, and not every one. The table records more than 75,000 clones, 70% to 90% of them present only once. This clone is medium-sized by share. The same CDR3 arises from other DNA sequences in this sample as well. The TCR comes from a human donor in good health. Some clones in this sample may be carry-over from other donors' samples. The J gene is TRBJ2-1, the V gene TRBV5-1; 8 nucleotides match TRBD2. The sample consisted of PBMCs. CDR3 sequence reads: CASSFSGAYNEQFF. DNA of the CDR3: TGCGCCAGCAGCTTTAGCGGGGCATACAATGAGCAGTTCTTC.